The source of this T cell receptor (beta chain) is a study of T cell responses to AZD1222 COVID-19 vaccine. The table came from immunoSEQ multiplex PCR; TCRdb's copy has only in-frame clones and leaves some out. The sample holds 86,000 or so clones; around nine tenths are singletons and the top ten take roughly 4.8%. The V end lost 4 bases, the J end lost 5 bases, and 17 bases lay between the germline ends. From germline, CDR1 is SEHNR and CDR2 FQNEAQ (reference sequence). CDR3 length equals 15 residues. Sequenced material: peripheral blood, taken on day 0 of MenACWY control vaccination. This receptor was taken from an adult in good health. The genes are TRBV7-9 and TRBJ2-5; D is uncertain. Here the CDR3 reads CASSSAPTVSETQYF. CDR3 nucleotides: TGTGCCAGCAGCTCAGCGCCGACTGTATCCGAGACCCAGTACTTC. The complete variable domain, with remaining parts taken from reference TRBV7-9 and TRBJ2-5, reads DTGVSQNPRHKITKRGQNVTFRCDPISEHNRLYWYRQTLGQGPEFLTYFQNEAQLEKSRLLSDRFSAERPKGSFSTLEIQRTEQGDSAMYLCASSSAPTVSETQYFGPGTRLLVL.